This TCR beta chain was recorded in a study of T cell responses to AZD1222 COVID-19 vaccine. TCRdb keeps only in-frame clones here, not all; method: immunoSEQ multiplex PCR. The table includes 150,000 to 200,000 clones, 85% to 90% detected once. The CDR3 runs to 15 residues. The germline V gene has CDR1 SGHAT and CDR2 FQNNGV. V dropped 6 bases and J dropped 7 bases, with 18 bases sitting between them. Only one count was recorded for this clone. This specimen consisted of peripheral blood, obtained on day 0 of AZD1222 vaccination. The chain is built from TRBV11-2 and TRBJ2-2, with TRBD2 as a possible D gene (5 bases). This clonotype was sampled from an adult in good health. The CDR3 loop is CASRSGTSLIGELFF. The CDR3 DNA reads TGTGCCAGCAGGAGCGGCACTTCCCTTATCGGGGAGCTGTTTTTT.